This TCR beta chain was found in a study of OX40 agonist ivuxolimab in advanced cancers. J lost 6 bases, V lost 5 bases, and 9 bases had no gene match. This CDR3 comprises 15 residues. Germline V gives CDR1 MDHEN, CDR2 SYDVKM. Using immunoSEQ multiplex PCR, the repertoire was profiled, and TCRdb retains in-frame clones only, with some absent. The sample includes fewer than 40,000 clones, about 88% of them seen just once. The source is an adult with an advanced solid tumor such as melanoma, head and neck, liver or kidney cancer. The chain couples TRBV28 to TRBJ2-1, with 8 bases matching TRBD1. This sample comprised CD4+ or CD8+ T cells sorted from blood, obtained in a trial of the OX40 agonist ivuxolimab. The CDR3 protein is CASSLGQGRGNEQFF. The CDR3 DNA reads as TGTGCCAGCAGTCTAGGACAGGGTCGGGGCAATGAGCAGTTCTTC.